This T cell receptor beta chain was captured in a study of blood T cell repertoires in COVID-19. Whole-study context: Sources were T cells, B-cell-depleted T cells, or PBMCs; the material itself was cDNA or gDNA.

The CDR3 extends over 14 amino acids. Trimming stripped 3 bases from V and 3 bases from J, with 9 bases between. The germline CDR1 and CDR2 sequences are SGHTA and FQGNSA. The table came from immunoSEQ multiplex PCR; TCRdb's copy has only in-frame clones and leaves some out. This sample has 150,000 to 170,000 clones, with 84% found just once. Individuals drawn from 24 US areas were about 18 to 90 years old. Researchers sorted participants into cohorts using their self-reported clinical history. Recovered participants had two consecutive negative NP/OP PCR tests, healthcare professional clearance, or symptom resolution.

V is TRBV7-2 and J is TRBJ1-5; possibly TRBD1 for D (5 bases). The sequencing sample was made of PBMCs or T cells enriched from blood (not recorded which). This TCR was recovered from a man in his forties or fifties who had recovered from COVID-19. CDR3 region: CASSLGQYNQPQHF. In DNA form, the CDR3 reads TGTGCCAGCAGCTTGGGGCAGTACAATCAGCCCCAGCATTTT.